This T cell receptor beta chain stems from a study of graft-versus-host responses after intestinal transplantation. V lost 0 bases to trimming and J lost 8 bases, with 19 bases between them. Per the germline V gene, CDR1 is MGHRA and CDR2 is YSYEKL. The CDR3 consists of 17 residues. Here immunoSEQ multiplex PCR was the method, and the copy in TCRdb shows in-frame clones only, minus some. Altogether some 92,000 clones are present, around nine tenths being singletons, with the ten largest covering about 0.29%. A word on this clone: Its antigen is not known.

This clonotype was obtained from a human donor who received an intestinal transplant. Source: unstimulated CD4+ T cells sorted from spleen or lymph node cells, taken before intestinal transplant. This chain connects TRBV4-1 to TRBJ1-4, with D hard to call. The CDR3 region is CASSQDPQAAGGEKLFF. CDR3 sequence (DNA): TGCGCCAGCAGCCAAGATCCCCAGGCGGCAGGAGGGGAAAAACTGTTTTTT.